The clone carrying this T cell receptor beta chain was seen many times. Its target is not known. Time point in this sample: newly diagnosed GD, antithyroid drugs for less than 3 months. RNA from PBMCs was the source of the TCR library. These data originate in a study of regulatory T cells in long-lasting Graves disease. Study-level points and caveats: Investigators studied peripheral blood only, not thyroid tissue.

For TCR beta, libraries came from iRepertoire HTBI primers and Arm-PCR of CDR3 regions. TCRdb called the multiplex PCR reads again in MiXCR, with one record for every CDR3 protein. There are more than 400,000 distinct CDR3 sequences in the sample; about 17% occur only once, and about 10% lies in the top ten. The data also belong to a second study, concerning T cells in Graves' hyperthyroidism and ophthalmopathy.

Specimen: peripheral blood mononuclear cells (PBMCs), collected at new diagnosis, from a patient treated with antithyroid drugs. This TCR came from a woman in her 30s with Graves disease.

For the CDR3, the DNA is TGTGCCAGCAGTCATGGCCGCTATGGCTACACCTTC. Its protein product is CASSHGRYGYTF. V usage is TRBV3-1 and J usage is TRBJ1-2; the D is unclear. In germline, CDR1 is LGHDT, CDR2 YNNKEL (reference sequence). V was clipped by 6 bases and J by 4 bases, with 9 bases between them. The CDR3 contains 12 residues.